This T cell receptor (beta chain) is drawn from a study of blood T cell repertoires in COVID-19. Background on the study: COVID-19 samples from acute and convalescent phases originated in the United States, Italy and Spain. The cDNA or gDNA used as material had been derived from T cells, B-cell-depleted T cells, or PBMCs.

Original handling: Nucleated cell counts were estimated from reference gene primer amplification. The protocol was immunoSEQ multiplex PCR, while the TCRdb copy is restricted to in-frame clones and leaves out a portion. The V and J calls and the clone size are those of that table, but D and trimming were determined from the DNA. The sample lists about 190,000 clones, about 81% occurring once. Seattle researchers signed up patients amid active infection and tracked them longitudinally. Germline lookup yields CDR1 MGHRA and CDR2 YSYEKL. V was clipped by 4 bases and J by 5 bases; unmatched bases: 3. The CDR3 consists of 15 residues.

The chain recombines TRBV4-1 with TRBJ2-1; TRBD1 agrees at 12 bases. The sequence was obtained from a woman in her sixties or seventies with COVID-19, enrolled during active disease. Sequencing was carried out using peripheral blood. The CDR3 bases are TGCGCCAGCAGCCCGGGACAGGGGGCTGACAATGAGCAGTTCTTC. Amino acid sequence: CASSPGQGADNEQFF.